The sequence of this T cell receptor (beta chain) was determined in a study of blood T cell repertoires in COVID-19. Repertoires were generated with immunoSEQ multiplex PCR, while TCRdb's copy carries only in-frame clones and drops some. The sample lists more than 110,000 clones; approximately 83% were seen once. The TCR sequence derives from a human donor in a cohort sampled during active COVID-19. Sequencing was carried out using peripheral blood.

The DNA for the CDR3 is TGTGCCAGCAGCCGAGGGGGCGATAGGAACACTGAAGCTTTCTTT. Translation: CASSRGGDRNTEAFF. The chain couples TRBV14 to TRBJ1-1; 7 positions match TRBD1. CDR1 is SGHDN, CDR2 FVKESK, per germline. The CDR3 length is 15 residues. J was trimmed by 1 base and V by 4 bases; bases with no gene match: 6.